Below are 19 T cell receptor beta chains sequenced from a single sample in a study of blood T cells in healthy people across ages. Combining a sample-barcoded 5' primer with a J-beta primer mix, a second PCR ran for roughly 7 to 12 cycles. Each CDR3 protein is one row after TCRdb ran MiXCR on the 5' RACE reads. Of 1.5 million to 2 million distinct CDR3 sequences listed, about 35% are singletons. Input material: blood. All receptors derive from a young woman in good health.

V usage is TRBV20-1 and J usage is TRBJ2-7; maybe TRBD1 (5 bases). This CDR3 comprises 14 residues. Trimming took 7 bases from V and 0 from J, leaving 16 bases between them. Germline V gene sequence: CDR1 DFQATT, CDR2 SNEGSKA (reference sequence). CDR3 nucleotide sequence: TGCAGTGTCAGGAACAGGTCTAGCTCCTACGAGCAGTACTTC. It encodes CSVRNRSSSYEQYF.

This clonotype has more than one count but fewer than ten. The V call is TRBV7-9, the J call TRBJ2-1, with TRBD2 matching over 8 bases. J was trimmed by 6 bases and V by 5 bases; bases with no gene match: 9. The CDR3 is made up of 15 amino acids. Germline-derived CDR1 and CDR2 are SEHNR and FQNEAQ (reference sequence). The CDR3 nucleotides are TGTGCCAGCAGCCTAGGGCATGGGACTAGCAATGAGCAGTTCTTC. Translated: CASSLGHGTSNEQFF.

In this sample, this clonotype turned up a few times. The chain joins TRBV10-3 to TRBJ2-1, with 8 bases identical to TRBD2. CDR1 and CDR2 from the germline V gene are ENHRY and SYGVKD. With 3 bases clipped from V and 8 bases from J, the junction kept 6 bases outside the gene matches. This CDR3 region has 14 residues. The CDR3, as DNA: TGTGCCATCAGTGAAACGGGAGGGTCTTATGAGCAGTTCTTC. Protein product: CAISETGGSYEQFF.

This clonotype was seen more than once but under ten times. The genes are TRBV9 and TRBJ2-3, with D possibly TRBD2 on 5 matching bases. The germline CDR1 and CDR2 sequences are SGDLS and YYNGEE. The V gene lost 0 bases and the J gene lost 4 bases, with 12 bases spanning the gap. The CDR3 covers 15 residues. The CDR3 region has the DNA TGTGCCAGCAGCGTAGGTGGGAGTTTCGCAGATACGCAGTATTTT. Protein sequence: CASSVGGSFADTQYF.

This clonotype was detected many times. This chain links TRBV3-1 with TRBJ1-1; perhaps TRBD1 as D (5 bases). In germline, CDR1 is LGHDT, CDR2 YNNKEL (reference sequence). This CDR3 is built from 15 residues. Trimming left V 4 bases short and J 0 bases short, with 12 bases between. The CDR3 here is CASSRTGTVNTEAFF. DNA for the CDR3: TGTGCCAGCAGCCGCACCGGGACGGTGAACACTGAAGCTTTCTTT.

This clonotype was found a few times. The chain has TRBV6-1 and TRBJ2-1; D remains unclear. Germline V CDR1 and CDR2: MNHNS, SASEGT. The germline V and J ends were trimmed by 2 bases and 0 bases, with 14 bases remaining between them. This CDR3 is 17 amino acids long. For the CDR3, the DNA is TGTGCCAGCAGTGAAATGTCGGGCCTAAGCTCCTACAATGAGCAGTTCTTC. Residues: CASSEMSGLSSYNEQFF.

The chain recombines TRBV5-1 with TRBJ2-4; D might be TRBD1 (6 bases). V was clipped by 3 bases and J by 13 bases, with 23 bases between them. Germline V gives CDR1 SGHRS, CDR2 YFSETQ. This CDR3 has 15 amino acids. CDR3 bases: TGCGCCAGCAGCTGGGACAACTCGAATTACAATGAGCAGTACTTC. This sequence encodes CASSWDNSNYNEQYF.

In this sample, this clonotype turned up a few times. The chain is built from TRBV7-9 and TRBJ2-5, with 9 nucleotides matching TRBD1. V gave up 3 bases and J gave up 1 base; unmatched junction bases: 6. The CDR3 loop spans 16 amino acids. Germline V CDR1 and CDR2: SEHNR, FQNEAQ (reference sequence). The CDR3, as DNA: TGTGCCAGCAGCTTTATGGACAGGGGAATCCAAGAGACCCAGTACTTC. Encoded protein: CASSFMDRGIQETQYF.

The sample holds a few counts of this clonotype. The rearrangement uses TRBV7-9 and TRBJ1-2, with D hard to call. The CDR3 sequence is 13 residues long. Germline CDR1 reads SEHNR; CDR2 reads FQNEAQ (reference sequence). Between the trimmed V and J ends, which lost 4 bases and 5 bases, there was a span of 11 bases. The CDR3 bases are TGTGCCAGCAGCTCAAAGGGATCTTATGGCTACACCTTC. Its translation: CASSSKGSYGYTF.

This clonotype was detected only a few times. This chain joins TRBV6-4 and TRBJ1-2; D is unresolved. The CDR3 runs 14 residues. Trimming shortened V by 2 bases and J by 9 bases, and 16 bases separated the two germline ends. CDR1 is MRHNA, CDR2 SNTAGT, per germline. The CDR3 DNA follows: TGTGCCAGCAGTGACGTATGGGGTAGCCCCAGCTACACCTTC. This sequence encodes CASSDVWGSPSYTF.

The V and J genes are TRBV12-3 or TRBV12-4 and TRBJ2-4; D is perhaps TRBD1 (5 bases). The CDR3 is 14 amino acids. V was clipped by 5 bases and J by 6 bases, with 14 bases between them. In nucleotides, the CDR3 is TGTGCCAGCAGTCCAGGATTAGGGGTAAACATTCAGTACTTC. The encoded protein is CASSPGLGVNIQYF.

The chain joins TRBV20-1 to TRBJ1-2, with D perhaps matching TRBD1 (6 bases). V shed 4 bases and J shed 4 bases, with 10 bases lying between them. CDR3 length: 12 residues. From germline, CDR1 is DFQATT and CDR2 SNEGSKA (reference sequence). CDR3 DNA sequence: TGCAGTGCTATCAGGGGCGCCTATGGCTACACCTTC. Its protein product is CSAIRGAYGYTF.

This clonotype was detected a few times. The chain has TRBV3-1 and TRBJ2-1, with D unresolved. The CDR3 has 12 amino acids. CDR1 is LGHDT and CDR2 is YNNKEL in the germline V gene (reference sequence). Trimming removed 2 bases from V and 8 bases from J, with 7 bases in between. The CDR3 here is CASSQKGDEQFF. CDR3 bases: TGTGCCAGCAGCCAAAAGGGCGATGAGCAGTTCTTC.

V is TRBV20-1 and J is TRBJ2-3, with TRBD2 identical over 9 bases. Germline-derived CDR1 and CDR2 are DFQATT and SNEGSKA (reference sequence). This CDR3 comprises 16 residues. The J segment lost 6 bases and the V segment lost 0 bases, leaving 10 bases of the junction unmatched. CDR3 loop: CSARDSQREVRDTQYF. The CDR3, as DNA: TGCAGTGCTAGAGACTCGCAGCGGGAGGTTAGGGATACGCAGTATTTT.

In this sample, this clonotype turned up many times. The chain couples TRBV29-1 to TRBJ2-3, with TRBD2 matching 7 bases. The CDR3 extends over 15 amino acids. Trimming took 3 bases from V and 5 from J; bases not matched to a gene: 11. Looked up from germline, CDR1 is SQVTM and CDR2 is ANQGSEA. The DNA for the CDR3 is TGCAGCGTTGAGACCACGACTAGCATAGTAGATACGCAGTATTTT. It codes for CSVETTTSIVDTQYF.

The chain links TRBV2 to TRBJ1-2; 7 nucleotides agree with TRBD1. This CDR3 comprises 13 residues. V gave up 8 bases and J gave up 4 bases; unmatched junction bases: 7. Germline CDR1 reads SNHLY; CDR2 reads FYNNEI. The CDR3 spells CASRATGPYGYTF. CDR3 nucleotide sequence: TGTGCCAGCCGAGCGACAGGGCCCTATGGCTACACCTTC.

The gene calls are TRBV5-1 and TRBJ2-3, with D perhaps given as TRBD1 or TRBD2 (5 bases each). The CDR3 is made up of 15 amino acids. Trimming pared 5 bases from V and 4 bases from J, leaving 17 bases between. Per the germline V gene, CDR1 is SGHRS and CDR2 is YFSETQ. For the CDR3, the DNA is TGCGCCAGCAGAACGCAGGGAGCTCAGGCAGATACGCAGTATTTT. Protein sequence: CASRTQGAQADTQYF.

The V call is TRBV3-1, the J call TRBJ1-2; 7 bases are shared with TRBD1. After removal of 4 bases from V and 8 bases from J, the junction contained 10 bases not matched to a gene. The CDR3 spans 14 residues. Germline values: CDR1 LGHDT, CDR2 YNNKEL (reference sequence). The CDR3 here is CASSRIRQGRGYTF. CDR3 bases: TGTGCCAGCAGCCGAATAAGACAGGGCCGGGGCTACACCTTC.

CDR3 DNA sequence: TGTGCCAGCAGCTCCTCGGTTTCGGGGAACACTGAAGCTTTCTTT. The encoded protein is CASSSSVSGNTEAFF. The chain joins TRBV7-9 to TRBJ1-1; D not certain. The CDR3 is 15 residues long. The V gene's germline CDR1 is SEHNR and CDR2 FQNEAQ (reference sequence). V dropped 4 bases and J dropped 1 base, with 13 bases sitting between them. Together with reference TRBV7-9 and TRBJ1-1, the CDR3 gives the full variable domain: DTGVSQNPRHKITKRGQNVTFRCDPISEHNRLYWYRQTLGQGPEFLTYFQNEAQLEKSRLLSDRFSAERPKGSFSTLEIQRTEQGDSAMYLCASSSSVSGNTEAFFGQGTRLTVV.